This TCR beta chain came from a study of Ad26.COV2.S vaccination and SARS-CoV-2 variants (dated by TCRdb to the early 2020s). Background for the entire study: Vaccine-arm donors were drawn from COV1001, a multicentre, randomized, double-blind, placebo-controlled phase I-IIa trial of Ad26.COV2.S in healthy adults. A total of 32 samples were included in the TCR-sequenced set, comprising about 20 Ad26.COV2.S vaccine recipients, 5 placebo recipients and 8 SARS-CoV-2 convalescent individuals. Ad26.COV2.S was administered intramuscularly at 5 x 10^10 or 1 x 10^11 viral particles, either as a single shot or as two shots given 56 days apart. TCRbeta repertoire sequencing served as the tool for gauging how specific and how broad the SARS-CoV-2-reactive T cell receptors were following Ad26.COV2.S vaccination. Trial participants were randomized into five groups of five, in which low-dose or high-dose Ad26.COV2.S was given once or twice, or placebo was given on both occasions. Investigators remained blinded to trial group allocation during experiments and outcome assessment.

Results the study describes overall, beyond this receptor: It was noted by the authors that total T cell responses may have been underestimated by the TCR breadth and depth analyses. The study lacked the statistical power to compare responses across vaccine doses or regimens. Higher spike-specific TCR breadth was observed in Ad26.COV2.S recipients than in placebo recipients (P = 0.0014). Non-spike TCR breadth was comparable between vaccine and placebo recipients, consistent with the vaccine containing only spike. After vaccination, substantial breadth of spike-specific CD8+ and CD4+ T cell responses was reported.

The treatment or condition tag for this specimen amounts to: around 19 received Ad26.COV2.S at low or high dose, single or two shots; about 5 received placebo; per-sample allocation not given. For vaccine and placebo recipients, repertoires were sequenced using samples collected on day 63 after the first injection. Between 29 July and 7 August 2020, Cohort 1b enrolled around 25 adults aged 18-55 years at one site in Boston, USA. As a vaccine, Ad26.COV2.S was a replication-incompetent adenovirus type 26 vector that expressed a prefusion-stabilized SARS-CoV-2 spike protein derived from the original Wuhan strain. Concerning this clone: The target of this receptor is not known. The input lacks base qualities; no much larger clone sits a single base away.

TCRbeta CDR3 regions were sequenced with the immunoSEQ Assay. After extraction, genomic DNA underwent amplification by bias-controlled multiplex PCR, followed by high-throughput sequencing. The paper's processing steps were these. To quantify the absolute abundance of every unique TCRbeta CDR3 region, sequences were collapsed and filtered. T cell fraction was estimated by normalizing TCRbeta template counts to usable DNA, with usable DNA measured through amplification of reference genes found in all nucleated cells. Repertoire TCRs were annotated as SARS-CoV-2-specific by exact matching of V gene, CDR3 amino acid sequence and J gene to a known reactive TCR set. The reference SARS-CoV-2 TCR set came from MIRA and was filtered for enrichment in COVID-19-positive ImmuneCODE repertoires, removing public or cross-reactive TCRs. Using the MIRA antigens, annotated TCRs were further analysed by specific ORF or by position within an ORF. Breadth was defined as the number of annotated unique rearrangements divided by the total number of unique productive rearrangements, and depth was defined as the summed frequency of the annotated unique rearrangements. Two-sided Wilcoxon rank-sum tests were used to compare TCR breadth between groups. TCRdb stores this immuneACCESS table with in-frame sequences only. Part of the clones is absent; in the studies checked, under half of the shortfall reflects unresolved V genes, and no reason is known for the rest. The DNA was the basis for D and trimming; V, J and clone size are from that table. Across this sample there are 450,000 to 550,000 clones, with around 89% seen only once. Clones ranked in the top ten supply around 1.8% of the sample.

The sequencing used peripheral blood, collected in a trial of Ad26.COV2.S vaccine versus placebo. This TCR came from a person aged 18-65 years who received the Ad26.COV2.S COVID-19 vaccine or a placebo.

The CDR3 region has the sequence CASSYSPGLRTDTQYF. Here is the DNA: TGTGCCAGCAGTTACTCGCCGGGACTTCGCACAGATACGCAGTATTTT. The chain couples TRBV6-2 or TRBV6-3 to TRBJ2-3; the D gene is possibly TRBD2, with 6 bases matching. Deletion took 0 bases off V and 1 base off J, with a span of 11 bases between the germline ends. Including cysteine and phenylalanine, the CDR3 has 16 amino acids. Just the 48-base CDR3 DNA is kept, in frame starting at base 1. In the germline V gene, CDR1 corresponds to MNHEY and CDR2 to SVGEGT.